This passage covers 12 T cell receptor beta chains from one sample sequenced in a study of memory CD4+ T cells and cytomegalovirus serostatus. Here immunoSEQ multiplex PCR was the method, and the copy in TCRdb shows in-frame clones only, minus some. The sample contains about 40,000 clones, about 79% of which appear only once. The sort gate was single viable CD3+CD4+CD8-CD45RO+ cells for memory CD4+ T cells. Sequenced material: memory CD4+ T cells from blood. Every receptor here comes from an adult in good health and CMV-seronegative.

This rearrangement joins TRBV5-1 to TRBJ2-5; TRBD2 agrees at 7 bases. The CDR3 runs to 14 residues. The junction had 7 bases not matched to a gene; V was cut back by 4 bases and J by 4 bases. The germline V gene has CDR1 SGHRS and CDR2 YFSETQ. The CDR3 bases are TGCGCCAGCAGCCTGGGAGGGTCCCTAGAGACCCAGTACTTC. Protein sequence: CASSLGGSLETQYF.

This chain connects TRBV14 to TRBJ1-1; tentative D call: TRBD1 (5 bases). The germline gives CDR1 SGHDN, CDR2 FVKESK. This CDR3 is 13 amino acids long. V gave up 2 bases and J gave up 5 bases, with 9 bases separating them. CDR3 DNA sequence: TGTGCCAGCAGCCAACAGGGTAGTACTGAAGCTTTCTTT. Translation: CASSQQGSTEAFF.

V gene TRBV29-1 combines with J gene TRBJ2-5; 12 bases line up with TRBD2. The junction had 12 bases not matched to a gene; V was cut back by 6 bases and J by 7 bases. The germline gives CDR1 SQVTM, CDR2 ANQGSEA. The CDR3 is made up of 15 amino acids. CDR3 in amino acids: CSVKLGLAGLGTQYF. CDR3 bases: TGCAGCGTAAAACTAGGACTAGCGGGATTGGGGACCCAGTACTTC.

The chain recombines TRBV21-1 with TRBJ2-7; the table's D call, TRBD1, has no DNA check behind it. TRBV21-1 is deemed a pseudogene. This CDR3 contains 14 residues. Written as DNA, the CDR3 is TGTGCCAGCAGCATATTGGGACAGGACTACGAGCAGTACTTC. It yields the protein CASSILGQDYEQYF.

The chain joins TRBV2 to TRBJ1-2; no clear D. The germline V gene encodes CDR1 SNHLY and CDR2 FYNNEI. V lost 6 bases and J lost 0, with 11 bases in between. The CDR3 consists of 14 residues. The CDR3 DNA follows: TGTGCCAGCAGCTATATGGCTTCTAACTATGGCTACACCTTC. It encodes CASSYMASNYGYTF.

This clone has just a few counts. The CDR3 DNA is TGCGCCAGCAGTCAATCGCACAGATTCGGTAGCAATCAGCCCCAGCATTTT. Its translation: CASSQSHRFGSNQPQHF. The V call is TRBV23-1, the J call TRBJ1-5, with D unresolved. TRBV23-1 is recorded as an ORF, its role being uncertain. The ends were cut back, 0 bases at V and 0 bases at J, with 12 bases in the middle. This CDR3 contains 17 residues.

The chain's CDR3 is CASRGRGGGDNYGYTF. The CDR3 nucleotides are TGTGCCAGCAGGGGTCGGGGCGGAGGAGATAACTATGGCTACACCTTC. This sequence joins TRBV28 and TRBJ1-2, with D maybe TRBD1 (5 bases). This CDR3 is 16 amino acids long. With 6 bases removed from V and 1 base from J, the gap between germline ends came to 18 bases. The germline V gene encodes CDR1 MDHEN and CDR2 SYDVKM.

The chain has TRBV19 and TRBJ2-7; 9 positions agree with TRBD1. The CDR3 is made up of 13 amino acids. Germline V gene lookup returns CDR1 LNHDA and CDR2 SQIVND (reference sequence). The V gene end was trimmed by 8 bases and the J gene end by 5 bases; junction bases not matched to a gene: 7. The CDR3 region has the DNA TGTGCCAGTTCCGGGACAGGGAGGAACGAGCAGTACTTC. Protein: CASSGTGRNEQYF. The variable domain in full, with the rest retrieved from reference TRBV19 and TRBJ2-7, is DGGITQSPKYLFRKEGQNVTLSCEQNLNHDAMYWYRQDPGQGLRLIYYSQIVNDFQKGDIAEGYSVSREKKESFPLTVTSAQKNPTAFYLCASSGTGRNEQYFGPGTRLTVT.

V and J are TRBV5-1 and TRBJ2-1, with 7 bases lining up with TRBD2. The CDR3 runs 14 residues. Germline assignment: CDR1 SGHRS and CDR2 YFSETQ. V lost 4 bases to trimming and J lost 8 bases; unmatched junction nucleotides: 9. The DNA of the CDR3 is TGCGCCAGCAGCCTCCAGGGAGGGAGCGATGAGCAGTTCTTC. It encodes CASSLQGGSDEQFF.

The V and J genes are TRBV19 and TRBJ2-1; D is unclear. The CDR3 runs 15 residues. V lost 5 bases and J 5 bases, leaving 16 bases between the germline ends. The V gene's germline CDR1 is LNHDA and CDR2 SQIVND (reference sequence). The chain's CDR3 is CASSLVKGWDNEQFF. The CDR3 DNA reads TGTGCCAGTAGTCTTGTAAAGGGATGGGACAATGAGCAGTTCTTC.

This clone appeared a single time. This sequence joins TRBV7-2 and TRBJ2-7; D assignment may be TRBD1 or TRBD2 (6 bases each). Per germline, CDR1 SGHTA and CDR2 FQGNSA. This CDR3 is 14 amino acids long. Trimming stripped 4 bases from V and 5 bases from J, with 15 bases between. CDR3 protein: CASSWYWRDNEQYF. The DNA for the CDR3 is TGTGCCAGCAGCTGGTACTGGCGGGACAACGAGCAGTACTTC. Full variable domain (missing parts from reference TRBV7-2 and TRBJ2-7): GAGVSQSPSNKVTEKGKDVELRCDPISGHTALYWYRQSLGQGLEFLIYFQGNSAPDKSGLPSDRFSAERTGGSVSTLTIQRTQQEDSAVYLCASSWYWRDNEQYFGPGTRLTVT.

CDR3 amino acids: CAIRTGRGYEQYF. DNA of the CDR3: TGTGCCATCAGGACGGGGAGGGGTTACGAGCAGTACTTC. The chain uses TRBV10-3 and TRBJ2-7, with TRBD2 matching over 7 bases. J gave up 4 bases and V 6 bases, and 6 bases lay outside the gene matches. The CDR3 is 13 residues long. From germline, CDR1 is ENHRY and CDR2 SYGVKD.